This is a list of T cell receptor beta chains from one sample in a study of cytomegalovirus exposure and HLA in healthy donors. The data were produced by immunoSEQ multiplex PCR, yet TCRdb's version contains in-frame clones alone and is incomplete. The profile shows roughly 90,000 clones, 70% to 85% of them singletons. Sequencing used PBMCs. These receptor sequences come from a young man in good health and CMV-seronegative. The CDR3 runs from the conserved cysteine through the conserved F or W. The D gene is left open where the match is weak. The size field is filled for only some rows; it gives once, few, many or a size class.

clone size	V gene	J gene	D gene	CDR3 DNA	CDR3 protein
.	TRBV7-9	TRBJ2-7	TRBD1	TGTGCCAGCAGCTTAGCAAGAACCCGGGACAGGGTCTCCTACGAGCAGTACTTC	CASSLARTRDRVSYEQYF
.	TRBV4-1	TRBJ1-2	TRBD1	TGCGCCACCCAAGAAAGGGTGACAGGGCGGAACTATGGCTACACCTTC	CATQERVTGRNYGYTF
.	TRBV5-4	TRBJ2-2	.	TGTGCCAGCAGCTTGTCGTCCACAGGGTTCACCGGGGAGCTGTTTTTT	CASSLSSTGFTGELFF
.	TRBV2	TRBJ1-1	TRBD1	TGTGCCAGCACCAGCGACAGGGCTGAAGCTTTCTTT	CASTSDRAEAFF
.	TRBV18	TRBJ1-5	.	TGTGCCAGCTCACCTGGAATGACAGCGCGGAATCAGCCCCAGCATTTT	CASSPGMTARNQPQHF
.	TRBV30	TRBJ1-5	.	TGTGCCTGGGGACAGAATAGCAATCAGCCCCAGCATTTT	CAWGQNSNQPQHF
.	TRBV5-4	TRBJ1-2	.	TGTGCCAGCAGCTTGGGGGCCTCCTATGGCTACACCTTC	CASSLGASYGYTF
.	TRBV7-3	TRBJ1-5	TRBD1	TGTGCCAGCAGCGGGACAGGGGGTCAGCCCCAGCATTTT	CASSGTGGQPQHF
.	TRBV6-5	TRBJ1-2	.	TGTGCCAGCAGGCAGGGTTCCTATGGCTACACCTTC	CASRQGSYGYTF
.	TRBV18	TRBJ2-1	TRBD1	TGTGCCAGCTCACCTACAGGGGTCGATGAGCAGTTCTTC	CASSPTGVDEQFF
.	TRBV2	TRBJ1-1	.	TGTGCCAGCACCCGAGCATATCGGGGATATGGGAACACTGAAGCTTTCTTT	CASTRAYRGYGNTEAFF
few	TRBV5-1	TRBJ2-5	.	TGCGCCAGCAGCAGCGATGGGGAGACCCAGTACTTC	CASSSDGETQYF
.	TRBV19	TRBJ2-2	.	TGTGCCAGTAGTATAACACAGGGATACACCGGGGAGCTGTTTTTT	CASSITQGYTGELFF
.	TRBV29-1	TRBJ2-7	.	TGCAGCGTTAGAACAGTTGCCTACGAGCAGTACTTC	CSVRTVAYEQYF
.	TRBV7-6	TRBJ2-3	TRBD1	TGTGCCAGCAGCTTAGCGTGGACAGGAGGCACAGATACGCAGTATTTT	CASSLAWTGGTDTQYF
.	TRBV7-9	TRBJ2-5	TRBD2	TGTGCCAGCAGCCCCCTGGCGACTAGCGGGATGGTGACCCAGTACTTC	CASSPLATSGMVTQYF
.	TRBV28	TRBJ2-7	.	TGTGCCAGCAGTTTAACACAGCCCGAGCAGTACTTC	CASSLTQPEQYF
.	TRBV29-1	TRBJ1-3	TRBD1	TGCAGCGCCATCCGGGACAGCGTCTCTGGAAACACCATATATTTT	CSAIRDSVSGNTIYF
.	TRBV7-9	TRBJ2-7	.	TGTGCCAGCAGCTTGAGAGAGTTCTACGAGCAGTACTTC	CASSLREFYEQYF
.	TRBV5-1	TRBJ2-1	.	TGCGCCAGCAGCCCGGGGGGGGACAGGGCCTACAATGAGCAGTTCTTC	CASSPGGDRAYNEQFF
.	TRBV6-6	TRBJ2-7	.	TGTGCCAGCAGTTACTCTTTGCGGGGCCTCTCCTACGAGCAGTACTTC	CASSYSLRGLSYEQYF
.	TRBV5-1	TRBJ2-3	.	TGCGCCAGCAGCTTGGCAGTCGACACAGATACGCAGTATTTT	CASSLAVDTDTQYF
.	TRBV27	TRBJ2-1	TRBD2	TGTGCCAGCGGGTTAGCGGGAGGGGGAAATGAGCAGTTCTTC	CASGLAGGGNEQFF
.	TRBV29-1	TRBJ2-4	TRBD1	TGCAGCGTTGGCCCCCCGGGACAGGGGACCAAAAACATTCAGTACTTC	CSVGPPGQGTKNIQYF
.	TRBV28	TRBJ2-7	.	TGTGCCAGCAACCCAGGGGGCTGGAGGCTAGCGGGGATCGAGAACTCCTACGAGCAGTACTTC	CASNPGGWRLAGIENSYEQYF
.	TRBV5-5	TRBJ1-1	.	TGTGCCAGCAGTTCGGCGGGAGGGCAGGGCACTGAAGCTTTCTTT	CASSSAGGQGTEAFF
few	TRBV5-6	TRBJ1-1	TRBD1	TGTGCCAGCAGCTTGATCAGGGGGGACACTGAAGCTTTCTTT	CASSLIRGDTEAFF
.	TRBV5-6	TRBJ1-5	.	TGTGCCAGCAGCTTGGATGGTGGCATCGATCAGCCCCAGCATTTT	CASSLDGGIDQPQHF
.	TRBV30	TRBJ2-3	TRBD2	TGTGCCTGGAGTGTATGGCCCCGGGATAGCGGGGGCACAGATACGCAGTATTTT	CAWSVWPRDSGGTDTQYF
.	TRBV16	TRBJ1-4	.	TGTGCCAGCAGCCAATCGTTCGGGGGGAATGAAAAACTGTTTTTT	CASSQSFGGNEKLFF
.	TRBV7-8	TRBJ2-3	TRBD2	TGTGCCAGCAGCTTCCTTAGCGGGAGATCTCAGTATTTT	CASSFLSGRSQYF
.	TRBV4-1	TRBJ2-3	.	TGCGCCAGCAGCCATTTGGGGCCAGATACGCAGTATTTT	CASSHLGPDTQYF
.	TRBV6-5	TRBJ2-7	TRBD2	TGTGCCAGCACCAAGACCCCTAGCGGGACCTACGAGCAGTACTTC	CASTKTPSGTYEQYF
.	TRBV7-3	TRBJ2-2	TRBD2	TGTGCCAGCAGACCCGGACTAGCGCCCCCCGGGGAGCTGTTTTTT	CASRPGLAPPGELFF
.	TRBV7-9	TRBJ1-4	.	TGTGCCAGCAGCTCTGACGGCAGGGCTGAAAAACTGTTTTTT	CASSSDGRAEKLFF
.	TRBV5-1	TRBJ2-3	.	TGCGCCAGCAGCTTGGCCGGGCGGACTAGCACAGATACGCAGTATTTT	CASSLAGRTSTDTQYF
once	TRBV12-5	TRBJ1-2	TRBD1	TGTGCTAGTGGTGGGGGGCGACAGGGCTCCTATGGCTACACCTTC	CASGGGRQGSYGYTF
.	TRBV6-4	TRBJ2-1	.	TGTGCCAGCAGTGACTCTAGCGGCTCCTACAATGAGCAGTTCTTC	CASSDSSGSYNEQFF
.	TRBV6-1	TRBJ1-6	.	TGTGCCAGCAGTGATAGGACAGAGAATTCACCCCTCCACTTT	CASSDRTENSPLHF
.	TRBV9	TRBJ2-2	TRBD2	TGTGCCAGCAGCCCAGGTCGGCTAGCGGGAGGTAGCGGGGAGCTGTTTTTT	CASSPGRLAGGSGELFF
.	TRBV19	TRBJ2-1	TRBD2	TGTGCCAGTAGTAAGAGCGGGGACTACAATGAGCAGTTCTTC	CASSKSGDYNEQFF
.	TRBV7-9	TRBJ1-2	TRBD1	TGTGCCAGCCCCGACAGCAGGGGGGACGGCTACACCTTC	CASPDSRGDGYTF
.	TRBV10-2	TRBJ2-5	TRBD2	TGCGCCAGTAAACGATCCGTTAGGACTAGCGGGAGTGGAGAGACCCAGTACTTC	CASKRSVRTSGSGETQYF
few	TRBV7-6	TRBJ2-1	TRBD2	TGTGCCAGCAGCTTCCTAGCGGGAGTCGACAATGAGCAGTTCTTC	CASSFLAGVDNEQFF
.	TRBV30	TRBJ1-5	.	TGTGCCTGGAGTCCCTACGCCCAGCCCCAGCATTTT	CAWSPYAQPQHF
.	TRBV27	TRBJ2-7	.	TGTGCCATCCTTACTAGTTCTTACGAGCAGTACTTC	CAILTSSYEQYF
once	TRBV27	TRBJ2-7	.	TGTGCCAGCAGTTCACGAGGGGGAAGCTCCTACGAGCAGTACTTC	CASSSRGGSSYEQYF
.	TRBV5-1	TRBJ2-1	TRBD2	TGCGCCAGCAGCTTGAGGTGGGGGGGAAGGAATGAGCAGTTCTTC	CASSLRWGGRNEQFF
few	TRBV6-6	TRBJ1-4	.	TGTGCCAGCAGTTACTCGTCACGGAATGAAAAACTGTTTTTT	CASSYSSRNEKLFF
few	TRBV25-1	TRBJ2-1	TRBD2	TGTGCCAGCAGTGAACCGGGACTAGCAGTATACAATGAGCAGTTCTTC	CASSEPGLAVYNEQFF
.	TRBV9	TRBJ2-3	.	TGTGCCAGCAGCGCTGTGGCTGATACGCAGTATTTT	CASSAVADTQYF
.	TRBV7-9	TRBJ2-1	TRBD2	TGTGCCAGCAGCTTGACTAGCGGGATTTACAATGAGCAGTTCTTC	CASSLTSGIYNEQFF
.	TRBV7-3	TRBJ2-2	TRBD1	TGTGCCAGCAGCCCGAGGACAGGGACGGGCGGGGAGCTGTTTTTT	CASSPRTGTGGELFF
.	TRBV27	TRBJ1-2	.	TGTGCCAGCAGTTTATCACAGGGTTTCGATGGCTACACCTTC	CASSLSQGFDGYTF
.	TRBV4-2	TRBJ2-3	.	TGTGCCAGCAGCCAAGAGACGACTAGGGATACGCAGTATTTT	CASSQETTRDTQYF
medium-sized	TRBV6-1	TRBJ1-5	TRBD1	TGTGCCAGAGGGACAGGGCGCCCGGAGCATTTT	CARGTGRPEHF
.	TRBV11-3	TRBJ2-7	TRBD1	TGTGCCAGCAGCTTAGAGGCAGGGGGTACCTACGAGCAGTACTTC	CASSLEAGGTYEQYF
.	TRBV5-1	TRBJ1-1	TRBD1	TGCGCCAGCAGCCCGCAGGGGGCTTTACTTGCAGCTTTCTTT	CASSPQGALLAAFF
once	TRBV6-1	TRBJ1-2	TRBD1	TGTGCCAGCAGTGCCCGGGACAGCAAACGGGAAGGCTACACCTTC	CASSARDSKREGYTF